This T cell receptor beta chain was profiled in a study of a mutant IDH1 vaccine in newly diagnosed glioma. The data were produced by immunoSEQ multiplex PCR, yet TCRdb's version contains in-frame clones alone and is incomplete. The table lists approximately 50,000 clones, 60% to 85% of them singletons. Time point noted: week 47, end of study. Every single dose of the vaccine, 300 ug of mutant IDH1 20-mer peptide, came with topical imiquimod. J lost 1 base, V lost 7 bases, and 6 bases had no gene match. The V gene's germline CDR1 is SQVTM and CDR2 ANQGSEA. This CDR3 comprises 13 residues. This clone was counted a few times. The antigen remains unidentified.

This chain uses TRBV29-1 with TRBJ1-1; TRBD1 matches 7 bases. The sequence was obtained from a woman aged 40 to 49 with glioma. Some clones in this sample may be carry-over from other donors' samples. The material was PBMCs, obtained from a glioma patient whose treatment included an IDH1 peptide vaccine. The CDR3 sequence is CSALTGTNTEAFF. The CDR3 DNA sequence: TGCAGCGCACTGACAGGGACGAACACTGAAGCTTTCTTT.